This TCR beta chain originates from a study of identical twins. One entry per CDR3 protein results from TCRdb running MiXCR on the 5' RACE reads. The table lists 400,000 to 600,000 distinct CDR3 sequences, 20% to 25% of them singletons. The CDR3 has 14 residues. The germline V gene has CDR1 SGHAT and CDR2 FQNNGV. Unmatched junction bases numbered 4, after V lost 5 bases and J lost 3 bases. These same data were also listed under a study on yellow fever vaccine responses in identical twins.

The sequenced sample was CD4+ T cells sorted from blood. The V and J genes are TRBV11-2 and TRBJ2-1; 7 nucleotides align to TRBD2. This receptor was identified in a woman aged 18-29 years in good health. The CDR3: CASSNRGSYNEQFF. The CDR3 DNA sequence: TGTGCCAGCAGCAACCGCGGGAGCTACAATGAGCAGTTCTTC.